Below, 23 T cell receptor beta chains from the same sample are listed, as sequenced in a study of human T cells and chemical hapten exposure (dated by TCRdb to the early 2020s). Read against the paper, the sample's time point label means: patch test 1, 2 weeks after DPC sensitization. The treatment or condition label corresponds to: therapeutic diphenylcyclopropenone sensitization with weekly scalp DPC. Library method: RACE. These reads were obtained on a NextSeq 500. TCRdb trimmed public reads at Q25 via fastp, called clones via MiXCR and kept in-frame beta chains. Each CDR3 protein gets just one entry, which takes the most common genes and DNA from the rows behind it. Present in this sample are around 69,000 distinct CDR3 sequences, around 9.8% of which were seen just once. 3.3% of the sample goes to the ten largest clones. This material consisted of whole blood, taken in connection with sensitization to the hapten diphenylcyclopropenone (DPC). Receptor source: a woman in her 40s with alopecia areata. Some clones in this sample may be carry-over from other donors' samples.

This clonotype showed up just a few times. This chain uses TRBV7-7 with TRBJ2-5, with a weak D call TRBD2 (6 bases). V gave up 5 bases and J gave up 5 bases, with 12 bases separating them. Germline assignment: CDR1 SSHAT and CDR2 FNYEAQ (reference sequence). CDR3 length: 13 amino acids. This chain's CDR3 is CASSTGVGETQYF. CDR3 DNA sequence: TGTGCCAGCAGCACGGGAGTCGGCGAGACCCAGTACTTC.

This clonotype was observed a few times. The chain combines TRBV13 with TRBJ2-7; a weak D match, TRBD2 (5 bases). Looked up from germline, CDR1 is PRHDT and CDR2 is FYEKMQ (reference sequence). Trimming left V 0 bases short and J 5 bases short, with 11 bases between. The CDR3 is 14 residues long. Here the CDR3 DNA reads TGTGCCAGCAGCTTAGGTGAGGGTCTCCACGAGCAGTACTTC. Translating gives CASSLGEGLHEQYF.

This clonotype showed up many times. The chain combines TRBV20-1 with TRBJ1-6; 8 nucleotides match TRBD1. This CDR3 has 14 residues. The junction had 8 bases not matched to a gene; V was cut back by 6 bases and J by 7 bases. Germline loops: CDR1 DFQATT, CDR2 SNEGSKA (reference sequence). CDR3 region: CSAPWTGPNSPLHF. CDR3 DNA: TGCAGTGCCCCCTGGACAGGGCCGAATTCACCCCTCCACTTT.

At least ten counts were recorded for this clonotype. V and J are TRBV18 and TRBJ1-4; tentatively, D is TRBD1 (5 bases). Germline V gives CDR1 KGHSH, CDR2 LQKENI. The CDR3 is 14 amino acids. Trimming removed 3 bases at V and 3 bases at J, with 8 bases between. CDR3 residues: CASSPTVPNEKLFF. The DNA of the CDR3 is TGTGCCAGCTCACCGACAGTTCCTAATGAAAAACTGTTTTTT.

This clonotype was detected many times. The chain carries TRBV5-1 and TRBJ2-7; no reliable D call. Germline loops: CDR1 SGHRS, CDR2 YFSETQ. There are 12 residues in the CDR3. The V end was cut by 0 bases, the J end by 2 bases, with 3 bases between. The CDR3 region has the DNA TGCGCCAGCAGCTTGGTTCCCTACGAGCAGTACTTC. It specifies CASSLVPYEQYF.

This clonotype was recorded at least ten times. V usage is TRBV20-1 and J usage is TRBJ1-3; D perhaps matches TRBD1 (5 bases). CDR1 is DFQATT and CDR2 is SNEGSKA in the germline V gene (reference sequence). V was shortened by 5 bases and J by 4 bases, with 24 bases between the two germline ends. This CDR3 contains 17 residues. The CDR3 protein is CSARKAVGGLLGNTIYF. The CDR3 DNA reads as TGCAGTGCTCGAAAGGCCGTGGGGGGGTTGTTAGGAAACACCATATATTTT.

This clonotype was detected many times. The J gene is TRBJ2-3, the V gene TRBV4-2; the D gene is possibly TRBD2 (5 bases). V gave up 5 bases and J gave up 3 bases, with 18 bases separating them. The CDR3 spans 16 residues. The V gene's germline CDR1 is LGHNA and CDR2 YNFKEQ. The CDR3: CASSVQLGPVTDTQYF. CDR3 DNA: TGTGCCAGCAGCGTCCAACTAGGTCCGGTTACAGATACGCAGTATTTT.

This clonotype was found many times. The chain recombines TRBV6-6 with TRBJ1-6; D call uncertain. The CDR3 has 16 amino acids. Germline loops: CDR1 MNHNY, CDR2 SVGAGI (reference sequence). V was shortened by 6 bases and J by 0 bases, with 12 bases between the two germline ends. CDR3 residues: CASRAGIRSYNSPLHF. The CDR3 DNA sequence: TGTGCCAGCAGGGCCGGGATTCGCTCCTATAATTCACCCCTCCACTTT.

In this sample, this clonotype turned up many times. V is TRBV24-1 and J is TRBJ2-7, with 11 nucleotides matching TRBD2. Germline CDR1 KGHDR, CDR2 SFDVKD. CDR3 length: 15 amino acids. V was clipped by 7 bases and J by 5 bases; unmatched bases: 9. The CDR3 DNA reads as TGTGCCACCAGCGCCGGGACTAGCGGAGTCGACGAGCAGTACTTC. Its protein product is CATSAGTSGVDEQYF.

The rearrangement uses TRBV20-1 and TRBJ1-6; 8 bases line up with TRBD1. Germline values: CDR1 DFQATT, CDR2 SNEGSKA (reference sequence). The CDR3 is made up of 15 amino acids. The V and J ends lost 2 bases and 4 bases, in that order; junction bases with no gene match: 4. CDR3 sequence reads: CSARIDRGYNSPLHF. The CDR3 DNA follows: TGCAGTGCTAGAATTGACAGGGGATATAATTCACCCCTCCACTTT.

This clonotype was detected many times. The rearrangement links TRBV12-3 or TRBV12-4 to TRBJ1-1; D unclear. Trimming cost V 3 bases and J 1 base, with 6 bases left between them. The CDR3 spans 13 residues. The CDR3 is CASSFTENTEAFF. The CDR3 DNA sequence: TGTGCCAGCAGTTTTACGGAGAACACTGAAGCTTTCTTT.

The table lists this clonotype with many counts. This chain connects TRBV29-1 to TRBJ1-4; possibly TRBD1 for D (5 bases). The germline V and J ends were trimmed by 6 bases and 7 bases, with 9 bases remaining between them. This CDR3 has 11 amino acids. Germline V gene data show CDR1 as SQVTM and CDR2 as ANQGSEA. This chain's CDR3 is CSVGQGEKLFF. DNA of the CDR3: TGCAGCGTCGGTCAGGGTGAAAAACTGTTTTTT.

This clonotype was detected many times. The gene calls are TRBV7-2 and TRBJ2-1; 9 nucleotides align to TRBD1. The junction had 3 bases not matched to a gene; V was cut back by 1 base and J by 5 bases. The CDR3 covers 15 residues. The germline CDR1 and CDR2 sequences are SGHTA and FQGNSA. The CDR3 DNA follows: TGTGCCAGCAGCTTAGAACAGGGGGCCCACAATGAGCAGTTCTTC. Translated: CASSLEQGAHNEQFF.

This clonotype was seen many times. V usage is TRBV29-1 and J usage is TRBJ2-3; 11 positions agree with TRBD1. With 4 bases clipped from V and 4 bases from J, the junction kept 7 bases outside the gene matches. This CDR3 region has 15 residues. The germline CDR1 and CDR2 sequences are SQVTM and ANQGSEA. The CDR3 here is CSVGEDRGLSDTQYF. In DNA, the CDR3 is TGCAGCGTTGGAGAGGACAGGGGGCTTTCAGATACGCAGTATTTT.

The chain joins TRBV7-2 to TRBJ2-3; 10 bases match TRBD2. CDR1 and CDR2 (germline): SGHTA, FQGNSA. The V and J ends lost 6 bases and 6 bases, in that order; junction bases with no gene match: 9. The CDR3 has 15 residues. CDR3 in DNA: TGTGCCAGCAGTACACTAGCGGGGCCCTGGGATACGCAGTATTTT. It yields the protein CASSTLAGPWDTQYF.

This clonotype was recorded at least ten times. The chain recombines TRBV28 with TRBJ2-1; the match to TRBD2 covers 8 bases. The CDR3 totals 14 residues. The V gene's germline CDR1 is MDHEN and CDR2 SYDVKM. J gave up 2 bases and V 6 bases, and 3 bases lay outside the gene matches. As DNA, the CDR3 is TGTGCCAGCAGGGCACTAGCGGCCTACAATGAGCAGTTCTTC. Residues: CASRALAAYNEQFF.

This clonotype was observed at least ten times. This rearrangement joins TRBV6-5 to TRBJ2-2, with D unclear. The V gene's germline CDR1 is MNHEY and CDR2 SVGAGI. Trimming shortened V by 4 bases and J by 4 bases, and 13 bases separated the two germline ends. This CDR3 region has 15 residues. The CDR3 region is CASSSHTSGTGELFF. The CDR3 DNA reads as TGTGCCAGCAGTTCCCACACCTCGGGCACCGGGGAGCTGTTTTTT.

The sample holds a few counts of this clonotype. The rearrangement links TRBV6-2 or TRBV6-3 to TRBJ2-7, with D possibly matching TRBD1 (5 bases). The germline V gene has CDR1 MNHEY and CDR2 SVGEGT. Trimming stripped 7 bases from V and 2 bases from J, with 21 bases between. The CDR3 contains 16 residues. CDR3 protein: CASKSDLGRGTYEQYF. As DNA, the CDR3 is TGTGCCAGCAAATCGGATCTGGGAAGGGGAACCTACGAGCAGTACTTC.

The table lists this clonotype with many counts. V and J are TRBV6-2 or TRBV6-3 and TRBJ2-5, with 13 positions matching TRBD2. Germline V lookup: CDR1 MNHEY, CDR2 SVGEGT. The trim removed 6 bases at V and 1 base at J, leaving 2 bases unmatched. The CDR3 is made up of 15 amino acids. The CDR3 is CASSRTSGGQETQYF. DNA of the CDR3: TGTGCCAGCAGCCGGACTAGCGGGGGCCAAGAGACCCAGTACTTC.

This clonotype has a count of ten or more. This chain joins TRBV27 and TRBJ1-5, with TRBD1 matching over 8 bases. Trimming removed 6 bases from V and 3 bases from J; junction bases left unmatched: 4. This CDR3 comprises 14 residues. Germline assignment: CDR1 MNHEY and CDR2 SMNVEV (reference sequence). The CDR3 coding sequence is TGTGCCAGCAGCCGGACAGGGAACAATCAGCCCCAGCATTTT. Encoded protein: CASSRTGNNQPQHF.

At least ten counts were recorded for this clonotype. This chain uses TRBV6-6 with TRBJ1-3, with D possibly TRBD1 on 5 matching bases. The CDR3 runs to 17 residues. Germline V CDR1 and CDR2: MNHNY, SVGAGI (reference sequence). The V end lost 1 base, the J end lost 3 bases, and 16 bases lay between the germline ends. CDR3 bases: TGTGCCAGCAGTTACTATTACGGGACGCAATATGGAAACACCATATATTTT. Amino acid sequence: CASSYYYGTQYGNTIYF.

The chain has TRBV11-2 and TRBJ1-1; no reliable D call. Trimming shortened V by 7 bases and J by 5 bases, and 17 bases separated the two germline ends. This CDR3 region has 14 residues. CDR1 and CDR2 (germline): SGHAT, FQNNGV. CDR3 sequence: CASTFSREKTEAFF. The CDR3 DNA sequence: TGTGCCAGCACCTTTAGTAGGGAGAAGACTGAAGCTTTCTTT.

V is TRBV10-3 and J is TRBJ1-5; the match to TRBD1 covers 7 bases. J lost 3 bases, V lost 4 bases, and 3 bases had no gene match. The germline V gene encodes CDR1 ENHRY and CDR2 SYGVKD. The CDR3 loop spans 14 amino acids. The CDR3 DNA is TGTGCCATCAGTGTCGACAGGGTCAATCAGCCCCAGCATTTT. Translated: CAISVDRVNQPQHF.